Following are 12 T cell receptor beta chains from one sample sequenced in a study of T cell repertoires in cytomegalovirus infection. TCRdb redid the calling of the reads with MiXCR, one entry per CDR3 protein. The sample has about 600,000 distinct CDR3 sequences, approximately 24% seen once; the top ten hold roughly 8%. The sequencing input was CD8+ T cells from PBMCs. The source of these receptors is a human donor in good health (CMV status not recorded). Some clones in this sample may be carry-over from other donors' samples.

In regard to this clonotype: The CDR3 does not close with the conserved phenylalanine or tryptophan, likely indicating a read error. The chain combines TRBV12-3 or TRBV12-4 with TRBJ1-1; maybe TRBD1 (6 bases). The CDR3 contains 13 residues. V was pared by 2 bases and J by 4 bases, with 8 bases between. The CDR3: CASSLRGGTEAFC. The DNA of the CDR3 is TGTGCCAGCAGTTTAAGGGGGGGCACTGAAGCTTTCTGT.

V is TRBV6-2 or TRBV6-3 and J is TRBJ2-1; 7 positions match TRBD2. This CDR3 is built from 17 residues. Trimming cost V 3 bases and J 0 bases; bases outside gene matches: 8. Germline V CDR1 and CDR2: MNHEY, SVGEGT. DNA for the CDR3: TGTGCCAGCAGTTATGATGTGCGGGGGAGCTCCTACAATGAGCAGTTCTTC. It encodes CASSYDVRGSSYNEQFF.

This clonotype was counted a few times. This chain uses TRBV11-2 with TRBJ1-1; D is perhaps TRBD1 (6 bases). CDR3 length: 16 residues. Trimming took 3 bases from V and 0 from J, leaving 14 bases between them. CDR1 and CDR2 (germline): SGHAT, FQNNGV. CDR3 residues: CASSFWEQGLNTEAFF. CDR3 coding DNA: TGTGCCAGCAGCTTTTGGGAACAGGGCTTGAACACTGAAGCTTTCTTT.

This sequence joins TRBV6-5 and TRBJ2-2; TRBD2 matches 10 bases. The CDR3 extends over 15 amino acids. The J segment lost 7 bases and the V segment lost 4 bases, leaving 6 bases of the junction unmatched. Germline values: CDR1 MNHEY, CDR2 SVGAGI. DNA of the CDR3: TGTGCCAGCAGTTTCGGAGCGGGGGGGCACGGGGAGCTGTTTTTT. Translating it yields CASSFGAGGHGELFF.

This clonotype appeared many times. The CDR3 spells CASSPRDRGSETQYF. In DNA, the CDR3 is TGTGCCAGCAGCCCTCGGGACAGGGGATCGGAGACCCAGTACTTC. This chain joins TRBV7-6 and TRBJ2-5; 10 positions agree with TRBD1. With 5 bases clipped from V and 5 bases from J, the junction kept 8 bases outside the gene matches. The CDR3 runs to 15 residues. Germline V gene lookup returns CDR1 SGHVS and CDR2 FNYEAQ.

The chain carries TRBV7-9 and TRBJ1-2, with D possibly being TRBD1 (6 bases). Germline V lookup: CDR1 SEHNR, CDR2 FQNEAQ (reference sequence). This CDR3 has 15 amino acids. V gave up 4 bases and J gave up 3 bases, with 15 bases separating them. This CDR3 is CASSSWTVPDYGYTF. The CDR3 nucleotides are TGTGCCAGCAGCTCCTGGACAGTCCCCGACTATGGCTACACCTTC.

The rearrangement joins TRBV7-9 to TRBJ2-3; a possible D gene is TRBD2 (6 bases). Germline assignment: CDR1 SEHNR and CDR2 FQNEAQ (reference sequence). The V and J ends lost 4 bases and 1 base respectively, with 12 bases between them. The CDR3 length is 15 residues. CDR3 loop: CASSSNRRGTDTQYF. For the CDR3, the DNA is TGTGCCAGCAGCTCGAACAGGAGGGGCACAGATACGCAGTATTTT.

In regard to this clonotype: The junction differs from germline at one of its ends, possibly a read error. The CDR3 here is CASSLGNLPQHF. The DNA for the CDR3 is TGTGCCAGCAGCCTCGGAAATCTGCCCCAGCATTTT. This chain uses TRBV3-1 with TRBJ1-5, with D unclear. The CDR3 spans 12 residues. Germline V gene lookup returns CDR1 LGHDT and CDR2 YNNKEL (reference sequence).

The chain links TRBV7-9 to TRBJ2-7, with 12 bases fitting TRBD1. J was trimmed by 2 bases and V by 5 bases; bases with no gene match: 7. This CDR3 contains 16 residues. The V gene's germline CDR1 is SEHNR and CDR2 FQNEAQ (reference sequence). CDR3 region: CASSGDRGRLAYEQYF. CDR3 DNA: TGTGCCAGCAGCGGGGACAGGGGGCGGCTGGCCTACGAGCAGTACTTC.

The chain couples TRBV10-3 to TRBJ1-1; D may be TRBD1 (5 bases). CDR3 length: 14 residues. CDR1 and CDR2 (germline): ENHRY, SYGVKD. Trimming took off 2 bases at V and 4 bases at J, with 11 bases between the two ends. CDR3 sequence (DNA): TGTGCCATCAGTGAGGAAGGGGTGGGCACTGAAGCTTTCTTT. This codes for CAISEEGVGTEAFF.

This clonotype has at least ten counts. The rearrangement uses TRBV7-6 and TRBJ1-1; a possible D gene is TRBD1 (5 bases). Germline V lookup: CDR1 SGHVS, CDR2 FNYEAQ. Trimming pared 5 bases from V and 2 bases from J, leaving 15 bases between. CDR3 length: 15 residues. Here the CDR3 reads CASSPGTRANTEAFF. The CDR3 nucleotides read TGTGCCAGCAGCCCAGGGACCCGGGCAAACACTGAAGCTTTCTTT. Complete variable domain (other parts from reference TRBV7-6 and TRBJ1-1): GAGVSQSPRYKVTKRGQDVALRCDPISGHVSLYWYRQALGQGPEFLTYFNYEAQQDKSGLPNDRFSAERPEGSISTLTIQRTEQRDSAMYRCASSPGTRANTEAFFGQGTRLTVV.

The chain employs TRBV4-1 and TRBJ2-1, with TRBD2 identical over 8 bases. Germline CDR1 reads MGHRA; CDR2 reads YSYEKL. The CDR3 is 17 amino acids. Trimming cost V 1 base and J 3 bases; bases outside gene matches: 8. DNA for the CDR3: TGCGCCAGCAGCCAAGTCGGGGGGGCCAATGTCTACAATGAGCAGTTCTTC. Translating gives CASSQVGGANVYNEQFF.